The 6 T cell receptor beta chains below were found in one sample sequenced in a study of cytomegalovirus exposure and HLA in healthy donors. PCR was performed using 60 Vbeta and 13 Jbeta primers. Profiling relied on immunoSEQ multiplex PCR, and the TCRdb table lists in-frame clones only, not all of them. The table records some 200,000 clones, almost 80% of them present only once. Source material: PBMCs. These receptors were obtained from a young man in good health and CMV-seronegative.

The chain employs TRBV7-6 and TRBJ2-7; 8 nucleotides match TRBD1. The V gene's germline CDR1 is SGHVS and CDR2 FNYEAQ. The CDR3 extends over 15 amino acids. J lost 2 bases, V lost 4 bases, and 7 bases had no gene match. This CDR3 reads CASSSPRGPPYEQYF. Written as DNA, the CDR3 is TGTGCCAGCAGCTCCCCCAGGGGGCCCCCCTACGAGCAGTACTTC. Variable domain in full (rest from reference TRBV7-6 and TRBJ2-7): GAGVSQSPRYKVTKRGQDVALRCDPISGHVSLYWYRQALGQGPEFLTYFNYEAQQDKSGLPNDRFSAERPEGSISTLTIQRTEQRDSAMYRCASSSPRGPPYEQYFGPGTRLTVT.

The CDR3 protein is CASTLRSGIYEQYF. CDR3 sequence (DNA): TGTGCCAGCACCCTTCGGAGCGGGATCTACGAGCAGTACTTC. The rearrangement uses TRBV27 and TRBJ2-7, with 7 bases identical to TRBD2. The CDR3 covers 14 residues. Germline V gene data show CDR1 as MNHEY and CDR2 as SMNVEV (reference sequence). Germline trimming cut 7 bases from V and 3 bases from J; bases unmatched to any gene: 9.

The V and J genes are TRBV7-9 and TRBJ1-1; 8 bases map to TRBD1. CDR3 length: 14 amino acids. Trimming cost V 3 bases and J 6 bases; bases outside gene matches: 6. Germline loops: CDR1 SEHNR, CDR2 FQNEAQ (reference sequence). The CDR3 coding sequence is TGTGCCAGCAGCTTCAAACAGGGGGTCGCTGAAGCTTTCTTT. Its protein is CASSFKQGVAEAFF.

This chain uses TRBV7-2 with TRBJ2-1; D is unresolved. The V gene's germline CDR1 is SGHTA and CDR2 FQGNSA. The CDR3 extends over 13 amino acids. Trimming left V 1 base short and J 6 bases short, with 7 bases between. The CDR3 region has the DNA TGTGCCAGCAGCTTAGTTGAGATCAATGAGCAGTTCTTC. It translates to CASSLVEINEQFF.

Only a few counts were recorded for this clone. This rearrangement joins TRBV30 to TRBJ2-7, with 8 positions matching TRBD2. The CDR3 totals 14 residues. Germline lookup yields CDR1 GTSNPN and CDR2 SVGIG (reference sequence). V gave up 2 bases and J gave up 4 bases; unmatched junction bases: 7. The CDR3 spells CAWSPLSGGYEQYF. The CDR3 DNA sequence: TGTGCCTGGAGTCCACTAAGCGGGGGTTACGAGCAGTACTTC.

Regarding this clone: The identical CDR3 is also encoded by other nucleotide sequences in the sample. V is TRBV27 and J is TRBJ1-2, with D perhaps matching TRBD1 (5 bases). CDR1 MNHEY and CDR2 SMNVEV come from the germline V gene (reference sequence). The CDR3 runs to 13 residues. The V end lost 5 bases, the J end lost 4 bases, and 11 bases lay between the germline ends. The CDR3 sequence: CASSGGSAYGYTF. The CDR3 coding sequence is TGTGCCAGCAGTGGGGGGAGTGCCTATGGCTACACCTTC.